This T cell receptor beta chain is from a study of cytomegalovirus exposure and HLA in healthy donors. Use of 60 Vbeta and 13 Jbeta primers characterized the PCR. Produced via immunoSEQ multiplex PCR; TCRdb's table is partial and in-frame only. The sample consists of about 97,000 clones, about three quarters of them appearing once. The receptor comes from a man aged 40-49 years in good health and CMV-seronegative. Sequencing was done on a sample of PBMCs.

CDR3 nucleotide sequence: TGTGCCACCAGCAGAGAGTGGGGGGATAACAATGAGCAGTTCTTC. As protein: CATSREWGDNNEQFF. The V and J genes are TRBV15 and TRBJ2-1, with D tentatively TRBD2 (6 bases). The CDR3 is made up of 15 amino acids. V lost 0 bases and J 5 bases, leaving 11 bases between the germline ends. Germline V lookup: CDR1 LNHNV, CDR2 YYDKDF (reference sequence).